The 19 T cell receptor beta chains below all came from one sample that was sequenced in a study of T cells in Graves' hyperthyroidism and ophthalmopathy. The source material, RNA transcripts, was used to amplify TCR beta CDR3 regions. The TCR CDR3 was amplified in a first-round RT-PCR using the HTBI primer set. TCRdb itself ran the multiplex PCR reads through MiXCR, one entry per CDR3 protein. Of about 350,000 distinct CDR3 sequences in the sample, approximately 15% were seen once. The specimen was blood. These receptors came from a woman aged 30 to 39 with Graves' hyperthyroidism.

This clonotype has a count of ten or more. The V and J genes are TRBV29-1 and TRBJ1-1, with no clear D. The germline V gene encodes CDR1 SQVTM and CDR2 ANQGSEA. This CDR3 is built from 11 residues. Trimming stripped 7 bases from V and 3 bases from J, with 9 bases between. In nucleotides, the CDR3 is TGCAGCGCGGCGTGGGACACTGAAGCTTTCTTT. The encoded protein is CSAAWDTEAFF.

The chain combines TRBV6-5 with TRBJ2-5, with 13 bases identical to TRBD2. The germline gives CDR1 MNHEY, CDR2 SVGAGI. The CDR3 sequence is 15 residues long. J lost 5 bases, V lost 4 bases, and 4 bases had no gene match. CDR3 loop: CASSFRTSGSETQYF. In DNA form, the CDR3 reads TGTGCCAGCAGTTTCCGGACTAGCGGGAGTGAGACCCAGTACTTC.

This clonotype was observed a few times. The chain links TRBV5-5 to TRBJ2-7, with D unresolved. The CDR3 consists of 15 residues. The V and J ends lost 0 bases and 7 bases respectively, with 17 bases between them. Looked up from germline, CDR1 is SGHKS and CDR2 is YYEKEE (reference sequence). CDR3 amino acids: CASSLASRYIAEQYF. The CDR3 nucleotides read TGTGCCAGCAGCTTGGCCTCTAGATATATTGCTGAGCAGTACTTC. The variable domain in full, completed from reference TRBV5-5 and TRBJ2-7, reads DAGVTQSPTHLIKTRGQQVTLRCSPISGHKSVSWYQQVLGQGPQFIFQYYEKEERGRGNFPDRFSARQFPNYSSELNVNALLLGDSALYLCASSLASRYIAEQYFGPGTRLTVT.

A few counts support this clonotype. The chain combines TRBV18 with TRBJ2-3; TRBD1 or TRBD2 may be the D gene (5 bases each). Trimming removed 5 bases from V and 2 bases from J, with 23 bases in between. In germline, CDR1 is KGHSH, CDR2 LQKENI. The CDR3 sequence is 18 residues long. The CDR3 protein is CASSTTVFRERATDTQYF. The CDR3 DNA follows: TGTGCCAGCTCAACCACCGTGTTCAGGGAGAGGGCCACAGATACGCAGTATTTT. The complete variable domain, with remaining parts taken from reference TRBV18 and TRBJ2-3, reads NAGVMQNPRHLVRRRGQEARLRCSPMKGHSHVYWYRQLPEEGLKFMVYLQKENIIDESGMPKERFSAEFPKEGPSILRIQQVVRGDSAAYFCASSTTVFRERATDTQYFGPGTRLTVL.

This clonotype has at least ten counts. CDR3 protein: CASSFYSENTEAFF. The DNA of the CDR3 is TGTGCCAGCAGTTTTTATTCAGAGAACACTGAAGCTTTCTTT. The chain links TRBV12-3 or TRBV12-4 to TRBJ1-1; no reliable D call. V lost 3 bases and J lost 1, with 9 bases in between. The CDR3 extends over 14 amino acids.

This clonotype was picked up a small number of times. The chain recombines TRBV7-9 with TRBJ2-7; 8 nucleotides line up with TRBD1. The germline gives CDR1 SEHNR, CDR2 FQNEAQ (reference sequence). The V gene end was trimmed by 5 bases and the J gene end by 2 bases; junction bases not matched to a gene: 8. The CDR3 spans 15 residues. The CDR3 region is CASSPRTGWTYEQYF. Here the CDR3 DNA reads TGTGCCAGCAGCCCCCGGACAGGGTGGACCTACGAGCAGTACTTC.

This clonotype came up a few times. The chain combines TRBV28 with TRBJ2-3, with TRBD2 matching over 7 bases. Per germline, CDR1 MDHEN and CDR2 SYDVKM. V shed 6 bases and J 3 bases; nucleotides not matched to a gene: 6. This CDR3 has 14 residues. CDR3 amino acids: CASSPPGGTDTQYF. The DNA for the CDR3 is TGTGCCAGCAGCCCTCCCGGGGGGACAGATACGCAGTATTTT.

Details on this clonotype: This may be a read error, as it is one base from a much larger clone. This sequence joins TRBV9 and TRBJ1-5; weak D call: TRBD1 (5 bases). Germline V gene data show CDR1 as SGDLS and CDR2 as YYNGEE. The V end lost 0 bases, the J end lost 6 bases, and 7 bases lay between the germline ends. The CDR3 length is 13 residues. CDR3 nucleotide sequence: TGTGCCAGCAGCGTAGATGGGGGTCAGCCCCAGCATTTT. Translated: CASSVDGGQPQHF.

J is TRBJ1-3 and V is TRBV7-2; 8 bases are a match to TRBD1. In germline, CDR1 is SGHTA, CDR2 FQGNSA. The ends lost 1 base at V and 4 bases at J; junction bases unmatched: 6. CDR3 length: 16 residues. CDR3: CASSLVQGAEGNTIYF. CDR3 coding DNA: TGTGCCAGCAGCTTAGTGCAGGGGGCGGAGGGAAACACCATATATTTT.

This clonotype was detected many times. The rearrangement uses TRBV5-6 and TRBJ2-7, with D possibly matching TRBD2 (6 bases). The germline V gene has CDR1 SGHDT and CDR2 YYEEEE. V was cut by 2 bases and J by 0 bases, with 15 bases left in between. The CDR3 sequence is 16 residues long. The CDR3 protein is CASSFQVAGRSYEQYF. The CDR3, as DNA: TGTGCCAGCAGCTTCCAAGTTGCGGGGCGCTCCTACGAGCAGTACTTC.

At least ten counts were recorded for this clonotype. This chain joins TRBV7-9 and TRBJ1-1; D remains unclear. The V end lost 6 bases, the J end lost 3 bases, and 11 bases lay between the germline ends. This CDR3 region has 13 residues. Germline values: CDR1 SEHNR, CDR2 FQNEAQ (reference sequence). The CDR3 DNA is TGTGCCAGCAGTTTAAGCGGGGACACTGAAGCTTTCTTT. Its translation: CASSLSGDTEAFF.

The table lists this clonotype with many counts. The chain is built from TRBV18 and TRBJ2-7, with unresolved D. The CDR3 has 15 residues. Trimming stripped 5 bases from V and 9 bases from J, with 23 bases between. CDR1 is KGHSH and CDR2 is LQKENI in the germline V gene. In DNA, the CDR3 is TGTGCCAGCTCAGCTAAACGGACCTCCTTCGAAGGGCAGTACTTC. This codes for CASSAKRTSFEGQYF.

In its sample, this clonotype was seen many times. The CDR3 region has the DNA TGTGCCAGCAGTGGCATAGTCAATGAGCAGTTCTTC. Its protein product is CASSGIVNEQFF. The V and J genes are TRBV12-3 or TRBV12-4 and TRBJ2-1; no reliable D call. The length of the CDR3 is 12 residues. Trimming pared 5 bases from V and 6 bases from J, leaving 8 bases between.

This clonotype came up many times. V gene TRBV6-2 or TRBV6-3 combines with J gene TRBJ1-1, with D unclear. CDR3 length equals 15 residues. CDR1 is MNHEY and CDR2 is SVGEGT in the germline V gene. The V gene lost 6 bases and the J gene lost 1 base, with 15 bases spanning the gap. The CDR3 here is CASSPSWAGNTEAFF. CDR3 in DNA: TGTGCCAGCAGCCCAAGCTGGGCAGGGAACACTGAAGCTTTCTTT.

In its sample, this clonotype was seen a few times. A read error may be the cause here, since a much bigger clone is one base away. For the CDR3, the DNA is TGTGCCAGCAGTAACAGGGGCCTTTCCCCCTACGAGCAGTACTTC. Its protein is CASSNRGLSPYEQYF. The chain recombines TRBV28 with TRBJ2-7; TRBD1 agrees at 7 bases. Germline V lookup: CDR1 MDHEN, CDR2 SYDVKM. The length of the CDR3 is 15 residues. J lost 2 bases, V lost 5 bases, and 9 bases had no gene match.

The J gene is TRBJ2-7, the V gene TRBV20-1; 13 bases align to TRBD2. The germline gives CDR1 DFQATT, CDR2 SNEGSKA (reference sequence). V was pared by 3 bases and J by 6 bases, with 11 bases of the junction left unmatched. The CDR3 is 16 amino acids. CDR3 nucleotides: TGCAGTGCTAGCGTCATTTCCGGACTAGCGGGAGCCGAGCAGTACTTC. Protein product: CSASVISGLAGAEQYF.

The sample holds a few counts of this clonotype. The V call is TRBV4-1, the J call TRBJ2-1; 7 positions match TRBD2. CDR1 and CDR2 (germline): MGHRA, YSYEKL. V shed 8 bases, J shed 7 bases, and the junction held 17 bases outside the gene matches. The CDR3 runs 16 residues. In DNA form, the CDR3 reads TGCGCCAGCCAGACCCACCTAGCGGAGGGTTTAAATGAGCAGTTCTTC. This translates into CASQTHLAEGLNEQFF.

There are many counts of this clonotype. This chain links TRBV7-8 with TRBJ1-5; D remains unclear. V was clipped by 4 bases and J by 8 bases, with 15 bases between them. The CDR3 extends over 14 amino acids. Germline CDR1 reads SGHVS; CDR2 reads FQNEAQ. The CDR3 loop reads CASSSTASVEPQHF. CDR3 sequence (DNA): TGTGCCAGCAGCTCAACCGCTTCGGTTGAGCCCCAGCATTTT.

There are many counts of this clonotype. The chain joins TRBV29-1 to TRBJ2-1; D could derive from TRBD1 or TRBD2 (5 bases each). The CDR3 consists of 14 residues. V was shortened by 3 bases and J by 4 bases, with 13 bases between the two germline ends. Germline lookup yields CDR1 SQVTM and CDR2 ANQGSEA. CDR3 sequence: CSVEVQGPYNEQFF. The CDR3 DNA is TGCAGCGTTGAGGTCCAGGGACCTTACAATGAGCAGTTCTTC.